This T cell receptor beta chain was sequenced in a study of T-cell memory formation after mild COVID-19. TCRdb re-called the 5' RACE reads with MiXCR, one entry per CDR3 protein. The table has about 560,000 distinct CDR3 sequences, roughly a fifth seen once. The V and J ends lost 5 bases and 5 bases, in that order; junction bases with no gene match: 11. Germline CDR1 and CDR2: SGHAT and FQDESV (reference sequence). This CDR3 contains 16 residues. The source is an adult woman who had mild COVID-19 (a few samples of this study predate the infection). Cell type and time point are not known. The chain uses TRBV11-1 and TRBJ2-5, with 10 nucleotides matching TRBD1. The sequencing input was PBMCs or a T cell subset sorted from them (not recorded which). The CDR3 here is CASSAPGTGDFETQYF. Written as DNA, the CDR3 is TGTGCCAGCAGCGCCCCCGGGACAGGGGACTTCGAGACCCAGTACTTC. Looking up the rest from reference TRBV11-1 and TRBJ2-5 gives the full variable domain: EAEVAQSPRYKITEKSQAVAFWCDPISGHATLYWYRQILGQGPELLVQFQDESVVDDSQLPKDRFSAERLKGVDSTLKIQPAELGDSAMYLCASSAPGTGDFETQYFGPGTRLLVL.